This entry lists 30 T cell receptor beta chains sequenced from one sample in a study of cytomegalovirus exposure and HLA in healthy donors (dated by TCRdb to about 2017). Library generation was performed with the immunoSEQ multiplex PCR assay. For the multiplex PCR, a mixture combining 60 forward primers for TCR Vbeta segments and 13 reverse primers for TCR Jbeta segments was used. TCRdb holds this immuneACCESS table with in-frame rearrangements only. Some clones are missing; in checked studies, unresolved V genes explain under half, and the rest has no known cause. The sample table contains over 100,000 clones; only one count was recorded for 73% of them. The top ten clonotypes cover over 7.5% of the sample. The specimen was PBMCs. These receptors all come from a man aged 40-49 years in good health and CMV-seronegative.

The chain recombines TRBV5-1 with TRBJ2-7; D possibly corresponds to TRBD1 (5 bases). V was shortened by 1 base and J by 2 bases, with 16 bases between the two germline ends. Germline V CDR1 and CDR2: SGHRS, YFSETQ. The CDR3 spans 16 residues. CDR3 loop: CASSLTFDSSAYEQYF. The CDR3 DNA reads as TGCGCCAGCAGCTTGACCTTCGACAGTTCAGCCTACGAGCAGTACTTC.

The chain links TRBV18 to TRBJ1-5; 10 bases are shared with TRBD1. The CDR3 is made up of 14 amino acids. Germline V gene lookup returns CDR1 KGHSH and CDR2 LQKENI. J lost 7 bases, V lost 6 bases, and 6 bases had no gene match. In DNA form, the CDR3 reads TGTGCCAGCTCTCGACAGGGGGCGGGGCAGCCCCAGCATTTT. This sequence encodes CASSRQGAGQPQHF.

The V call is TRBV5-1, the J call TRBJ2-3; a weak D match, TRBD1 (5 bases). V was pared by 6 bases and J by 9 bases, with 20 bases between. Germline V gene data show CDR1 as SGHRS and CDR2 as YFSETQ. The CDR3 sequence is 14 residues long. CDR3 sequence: CASTPASAGSTQYF. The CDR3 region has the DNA TGCGCCAGCACCCCCGCCTCCGCAGGGTCCACGCAGTATTTT.

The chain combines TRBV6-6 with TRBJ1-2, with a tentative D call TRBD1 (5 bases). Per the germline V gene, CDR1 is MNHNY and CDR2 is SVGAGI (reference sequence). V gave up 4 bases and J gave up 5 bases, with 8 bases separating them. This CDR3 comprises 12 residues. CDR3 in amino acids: CASSSTGYGYTF. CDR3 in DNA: TGTGCCAGCAGTTCCACAGGATATGGCTACACCTTC.

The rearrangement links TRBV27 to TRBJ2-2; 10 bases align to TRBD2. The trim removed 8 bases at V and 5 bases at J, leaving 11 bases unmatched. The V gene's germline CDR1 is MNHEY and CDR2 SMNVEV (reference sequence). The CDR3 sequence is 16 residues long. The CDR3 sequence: CASGPGTSVWTGELFF. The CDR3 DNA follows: TGTGCCAGCGGACCCGGGACTAGCGTGTGGACCGGGGAGCTGTTTTTT.

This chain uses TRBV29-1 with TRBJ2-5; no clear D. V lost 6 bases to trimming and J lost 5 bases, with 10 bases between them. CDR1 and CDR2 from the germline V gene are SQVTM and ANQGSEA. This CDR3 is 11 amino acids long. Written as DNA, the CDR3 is TGCAGCGTCGATCAGGTTGAGACCCAGTACTTC. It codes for CSVDQVETQYF. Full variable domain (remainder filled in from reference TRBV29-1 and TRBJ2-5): SAVISQKPSRDICQRGTSLTIQCQVDSQVTMMFWYRQQPGQSLTLIATANQGSEATYESGFVIDKFPISRPNLTFSTLTVSNMSPEDSSIYLCSVDQVETQYFGPGTRLLVL.

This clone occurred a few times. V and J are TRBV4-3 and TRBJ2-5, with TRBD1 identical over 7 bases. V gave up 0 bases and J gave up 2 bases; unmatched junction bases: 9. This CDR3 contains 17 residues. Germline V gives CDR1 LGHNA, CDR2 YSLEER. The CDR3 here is CASSQDWGTVGQETQYF. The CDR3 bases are TGCGCCAGCAGCCAAGATTGGGGGACAGTCGGACAAGAGACCCAGTACTTC.

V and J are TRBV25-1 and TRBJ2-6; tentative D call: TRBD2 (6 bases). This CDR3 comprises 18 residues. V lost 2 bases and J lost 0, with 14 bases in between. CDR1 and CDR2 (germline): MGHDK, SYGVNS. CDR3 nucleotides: TGTGCCAGCAGTGAAGGCCGGAGGGGACGCTCTGGGGCCAACGTCCTGACTTTC. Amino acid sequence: CASSEGRRGRSGANVLTF. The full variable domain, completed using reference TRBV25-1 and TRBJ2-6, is EADIYQTPRYLVIGTGKKITLECSQTMGHDKMYWYQQDPGMELHLIHYSYGVNSTEKGDLSSESTVSRIRTEHFPLTLESARPSHTSQYLCASSEGRRGRSGANVLTFGAGSRLTVL.

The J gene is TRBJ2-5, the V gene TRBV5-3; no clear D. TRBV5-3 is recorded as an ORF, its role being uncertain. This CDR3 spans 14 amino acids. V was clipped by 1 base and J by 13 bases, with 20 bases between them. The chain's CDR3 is CARSLKAAARSRYF. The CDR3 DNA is TGTGCCAGAAGCTTGAAGGCCGCGGCCCGATCGAGGTACTTC.

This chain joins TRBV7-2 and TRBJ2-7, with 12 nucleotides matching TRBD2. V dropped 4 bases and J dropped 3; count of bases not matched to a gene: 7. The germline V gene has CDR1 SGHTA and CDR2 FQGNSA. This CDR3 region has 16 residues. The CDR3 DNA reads TGTGCCAGCAGCTCAGGACTAGCGGGGTTTGTCTACGAGCAGTACTTC. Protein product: CASSSGLAGFVYEQYF.

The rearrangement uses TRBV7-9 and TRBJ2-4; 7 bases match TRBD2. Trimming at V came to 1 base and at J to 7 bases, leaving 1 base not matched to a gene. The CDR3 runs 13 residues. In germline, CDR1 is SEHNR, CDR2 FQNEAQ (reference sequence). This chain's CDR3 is CASSLVGGNIQYF. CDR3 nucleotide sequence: TGTGCCAGCAGCTTAGTGGGGGGGAACATTCAGTACTTC.

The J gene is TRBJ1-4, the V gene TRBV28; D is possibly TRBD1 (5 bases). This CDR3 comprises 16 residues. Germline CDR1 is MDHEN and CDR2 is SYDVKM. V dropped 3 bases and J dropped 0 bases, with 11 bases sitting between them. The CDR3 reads CASSFSPGPTNEKLFF. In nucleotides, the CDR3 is TGTGCCAGCAGTTTCAGCCCAGGGCCAACTAATGAAAAACTGTTTTTT.

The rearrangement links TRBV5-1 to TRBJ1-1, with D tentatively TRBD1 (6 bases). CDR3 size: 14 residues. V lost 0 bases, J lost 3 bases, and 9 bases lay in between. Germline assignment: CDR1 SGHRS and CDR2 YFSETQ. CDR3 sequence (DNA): TGCGCCAGCAGCTTGGGGACAGTTTACACTGAAGCTTTCTTT. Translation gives CASSLGTVYTEAFF.

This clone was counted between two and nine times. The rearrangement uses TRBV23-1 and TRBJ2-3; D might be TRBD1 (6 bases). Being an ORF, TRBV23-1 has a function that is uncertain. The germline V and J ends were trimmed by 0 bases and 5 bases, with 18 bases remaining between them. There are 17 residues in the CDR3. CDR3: CASSQSEEGRGRDTQYF. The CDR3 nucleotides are TGCGCCAGCAGTCAATCGGAAGAGGGCAGGGGTAGAGATACGCAGTATTTT.

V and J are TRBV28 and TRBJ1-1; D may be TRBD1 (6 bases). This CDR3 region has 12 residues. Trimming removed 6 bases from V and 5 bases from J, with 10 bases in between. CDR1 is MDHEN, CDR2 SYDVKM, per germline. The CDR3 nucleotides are TGTGCCAGCAGACGGACAGCAACTGAAGCTTTCTTT. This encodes CASRRTATEAFF. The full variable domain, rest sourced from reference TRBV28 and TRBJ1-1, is DVKVTQSSRYLVKRTGEKVFLECVQDMDHENMFWYRQDPGLGLRLIYFSYDVKMKEKGDIPEGYSVSREKKERFSLILESASTNQTSMYLCASRRTATEAFFGQGTRLTVV.

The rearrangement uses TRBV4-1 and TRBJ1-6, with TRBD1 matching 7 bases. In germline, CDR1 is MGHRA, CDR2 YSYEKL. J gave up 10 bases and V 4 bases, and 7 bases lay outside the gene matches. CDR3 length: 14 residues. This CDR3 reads CASSPVGGSSPLHF. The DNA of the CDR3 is TGCGCCAGCAGCCCGGTAGGGGGCTCATCACCCCTCCACTTT.

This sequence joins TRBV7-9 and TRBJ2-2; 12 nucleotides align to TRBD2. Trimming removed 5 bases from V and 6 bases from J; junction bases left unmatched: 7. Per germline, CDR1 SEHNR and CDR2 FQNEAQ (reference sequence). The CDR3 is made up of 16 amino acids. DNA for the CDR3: TGTGCCAGCAGCCAACTAGCGGGAGGTGGGGCCGGGGAGCTGTTTTTT. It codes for CASSQLAGGGAGELFF.

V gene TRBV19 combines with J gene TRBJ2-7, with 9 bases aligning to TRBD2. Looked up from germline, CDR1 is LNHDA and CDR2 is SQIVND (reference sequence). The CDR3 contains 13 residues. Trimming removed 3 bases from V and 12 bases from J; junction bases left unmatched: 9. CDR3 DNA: TGTGCCAGTAGTATCGAGGCTAGCGGGGCCCTGTACTTC. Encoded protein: CASSIEASGALYF.

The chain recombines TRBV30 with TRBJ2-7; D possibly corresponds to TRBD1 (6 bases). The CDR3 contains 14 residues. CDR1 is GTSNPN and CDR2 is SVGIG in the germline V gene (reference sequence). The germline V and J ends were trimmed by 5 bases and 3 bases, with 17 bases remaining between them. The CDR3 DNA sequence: TGTGCCTGGTCCTTTGGGGCAGGGGTCTACGAGCAGTACTTC. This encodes CAWSFGAGVYEQYF.

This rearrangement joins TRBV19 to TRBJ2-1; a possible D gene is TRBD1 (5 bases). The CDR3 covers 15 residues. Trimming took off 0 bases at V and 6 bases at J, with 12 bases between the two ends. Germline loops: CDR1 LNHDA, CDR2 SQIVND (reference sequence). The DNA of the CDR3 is TGTGCCAGTAGTATAGAAGACAGCCATCTCAATGAGCAGTTCTTC. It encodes CASSIEDSHLNEQFF.

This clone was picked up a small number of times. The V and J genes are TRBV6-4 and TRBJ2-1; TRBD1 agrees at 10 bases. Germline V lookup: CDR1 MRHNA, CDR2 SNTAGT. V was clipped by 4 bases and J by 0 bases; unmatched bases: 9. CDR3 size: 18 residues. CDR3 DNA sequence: TGTGCCAGCAGTGTGACAGGGGGCTACACCAGCTCCTACAATGAGCAGTTCTTC. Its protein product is CASSVTGGYTSSYNEQFF.

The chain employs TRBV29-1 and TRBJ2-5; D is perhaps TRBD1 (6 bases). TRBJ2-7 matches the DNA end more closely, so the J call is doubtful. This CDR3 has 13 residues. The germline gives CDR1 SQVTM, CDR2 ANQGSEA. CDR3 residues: CSVAGTSSYEQYF. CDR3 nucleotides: TGCAGCGTTGCTGGGACAAGCTCCTACGAGCAGTACTTC.

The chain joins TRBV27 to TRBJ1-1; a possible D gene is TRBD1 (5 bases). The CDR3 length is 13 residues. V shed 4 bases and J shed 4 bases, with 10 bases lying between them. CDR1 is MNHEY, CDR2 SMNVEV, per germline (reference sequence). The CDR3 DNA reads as TGTGCCAGCAGTTGGGGCGCGAGCACTGAAGCTTTCTTT. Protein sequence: CASSWGASTEAFF.

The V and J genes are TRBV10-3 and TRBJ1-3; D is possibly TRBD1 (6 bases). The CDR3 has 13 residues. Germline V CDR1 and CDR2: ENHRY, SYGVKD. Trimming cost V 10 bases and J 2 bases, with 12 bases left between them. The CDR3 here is CATQGGAGNTIYF. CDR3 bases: TGTGCCACCCAAGGGGGGGCTGGAAACACCATATATTTT.

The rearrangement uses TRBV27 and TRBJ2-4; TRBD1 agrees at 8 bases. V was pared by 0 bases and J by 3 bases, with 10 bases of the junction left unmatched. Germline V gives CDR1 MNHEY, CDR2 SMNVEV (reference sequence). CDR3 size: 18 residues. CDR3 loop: CASSLSVPGGVGKNIQYF. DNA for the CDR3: TGTGCCAGCAGTTTATCTGTCCCAGGGGGCGTTGGCAAAAACATTCAGTACTTC.

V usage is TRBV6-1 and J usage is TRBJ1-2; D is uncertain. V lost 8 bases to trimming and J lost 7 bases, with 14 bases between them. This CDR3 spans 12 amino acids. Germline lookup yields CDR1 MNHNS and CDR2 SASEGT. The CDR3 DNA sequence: TGTGCCAGCTGGTGGGCAATTTTTGGCTACACCTTC. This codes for CASWWAIFGYTF.

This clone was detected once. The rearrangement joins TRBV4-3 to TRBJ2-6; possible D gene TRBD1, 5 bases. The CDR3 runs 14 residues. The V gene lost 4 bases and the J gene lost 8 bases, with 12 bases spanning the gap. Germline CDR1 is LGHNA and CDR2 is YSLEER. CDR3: CASSPDISSNVLTF. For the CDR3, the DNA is TGCGCCAGCAGCCCGGACATCTCGTCCAACGTCCTGACTTTC.

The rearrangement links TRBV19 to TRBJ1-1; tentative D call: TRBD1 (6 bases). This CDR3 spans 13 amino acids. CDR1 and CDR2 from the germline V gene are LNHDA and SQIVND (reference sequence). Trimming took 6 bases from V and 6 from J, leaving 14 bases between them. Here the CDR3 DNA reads TGTGCCAGTAGCCCGAACAGGGTGGCTGAAGCTTTCTTT. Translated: CASSPNRVAEAFF.

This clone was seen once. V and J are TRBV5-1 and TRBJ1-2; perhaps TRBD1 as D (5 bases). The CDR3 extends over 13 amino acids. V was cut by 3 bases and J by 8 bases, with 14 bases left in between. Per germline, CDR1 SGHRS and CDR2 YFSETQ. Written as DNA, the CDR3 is TGCGCCAGCAGCTCAACAGGATACATAGGCTACACCTTC. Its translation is CASSSTGYIGYTF.

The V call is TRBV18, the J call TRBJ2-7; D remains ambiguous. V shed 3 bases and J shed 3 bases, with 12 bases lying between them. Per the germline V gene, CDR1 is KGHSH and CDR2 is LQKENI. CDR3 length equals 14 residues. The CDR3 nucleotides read TGTGCCAGCTCACCGATGGGCCAGTACTACGAGCAGTACTTC. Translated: CASSPMGQYYEQYF.